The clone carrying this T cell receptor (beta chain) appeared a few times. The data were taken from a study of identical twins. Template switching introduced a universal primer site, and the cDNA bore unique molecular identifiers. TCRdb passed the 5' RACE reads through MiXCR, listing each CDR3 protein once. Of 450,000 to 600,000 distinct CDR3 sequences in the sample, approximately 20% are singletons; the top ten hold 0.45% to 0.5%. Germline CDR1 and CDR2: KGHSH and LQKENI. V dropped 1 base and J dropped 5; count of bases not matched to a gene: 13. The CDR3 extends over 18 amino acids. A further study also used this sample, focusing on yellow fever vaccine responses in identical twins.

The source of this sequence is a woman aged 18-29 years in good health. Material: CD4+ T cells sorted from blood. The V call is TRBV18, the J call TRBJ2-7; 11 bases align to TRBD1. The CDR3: CASSPLAPTGTGGNEQYV. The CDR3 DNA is TGTGCCAGCTCACCACTGGCCCCTACCGGGACAGGGGGAAACGAGCAGTACGTC.